The text below deals with one T cell receptor beta chain. The antigen is unknown. The source of the sample is a study of blood T cells in healthy people across ages. Study-wide results and limits: Total diversity from one million sequenced T cells was likely underestimated. Compared with aged donors, long-lived donors showed fewer expanded clones, suggesting selection.

A J-beta primer mix and a sample-barcoded 5' primer were used in a second PCR of about 7 to 12 cycles. TCRdb re-derived calls from the 5' RACE reads in MiXCR, one entry per CDR3 protein. The data show hundreds of thousands of distinct CDR3 sequences, roughly a quarter seen once. The CDR3 is 14 amino acids. V gave up 3 bases and J gave up 13 bases; unmatched junction bases: 11. The same specimen was also included in a second study, on T cells of mothers and their children. That publication notes: Samples were obtained from three healthy Caucasian mothers and their six children. Both sample barcodes and 2-4 random nucleotides came from the M1S primer of the second PCR.

The TCR originated in a boy between 2 and 10 years old in good health. The sequenced sample consisted of blood. The V and J genes are TRBV12-3 or TRBV12-4 and TRBJ2-3; 9 bases match TRBD2. The CDR3 nucleotides read TGTGCCAGCAGTTTCTTAGCGGGGGCAGATATGGAGTATTTT. Residues: CASSFLAGADMEYF.